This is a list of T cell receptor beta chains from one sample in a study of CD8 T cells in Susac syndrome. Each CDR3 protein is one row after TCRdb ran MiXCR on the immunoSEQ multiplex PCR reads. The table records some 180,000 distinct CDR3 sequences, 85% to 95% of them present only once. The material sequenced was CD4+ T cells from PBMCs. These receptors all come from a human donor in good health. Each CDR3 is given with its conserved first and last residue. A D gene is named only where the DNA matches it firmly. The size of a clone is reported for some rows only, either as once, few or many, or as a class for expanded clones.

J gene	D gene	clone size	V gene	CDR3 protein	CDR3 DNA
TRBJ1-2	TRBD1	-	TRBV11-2	CASSRDRGFDGYTF	TGTGCCAGCAGCCGGGACAGGGGATTCGATGGCTACACCTTC
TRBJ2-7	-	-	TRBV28	CASSLGQGLGSYEQYF	TGTGCCAGCAGTTTGGGACAAGGTTTGGGCTCCTACGAGCAGTACTTC
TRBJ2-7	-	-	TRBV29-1	CSVEWGSEEQYF	TGCAGCGTTGAATGGGGGTCGGAGGAGCAGTACTTC
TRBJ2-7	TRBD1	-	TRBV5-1	CASSAGTGGYEQYF	TGCGCCAGCAGCGCCGGGACAGGGGGCTACGAGCAGTACTTC
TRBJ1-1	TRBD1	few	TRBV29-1	CSARRQGRTEAFF	TGCAGCGCCCGAAGACAGGGGAGGACTGAAGCTTTCTTT
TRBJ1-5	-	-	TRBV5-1	CASSLDGDLNQPQHF	TGCGCCAGCAGCTTGGATGGGGATCTTAATCAGCCCCAGCATTTT
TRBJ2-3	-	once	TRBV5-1	CASSYGWTDTQYF	TGCGCCAGCAGCTACGGGTGGACAGATACGCAGTATTTT
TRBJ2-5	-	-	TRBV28	CASSLTGTREETQYF	TGTGCCAGCAGTTTAACCGGGACCCGAGAGGAGACCCAGTACTTC
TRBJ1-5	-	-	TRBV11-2	CASSLSGGNQPQHF	TGTGCCAGCAGCTTATCAGGGGGCAATCAGCCCCAGCATTTT
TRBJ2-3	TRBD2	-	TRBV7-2	CASSLRGEDTQYF	TGTGCCAGCAGCTTGCGGGGGGAGGATACGCAGTATTTT
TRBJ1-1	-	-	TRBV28	CASSLPGQRAFF	TGTGCCAGCAGTTTACCAGGGCAGCGAGCTTTCTTT
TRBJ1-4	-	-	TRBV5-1	CASKVGVATNEKLFF	TGCGCCAGCAAGGTGGGAGTTGCAACTAATGAAAAACTGTTTTTT
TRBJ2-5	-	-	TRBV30	CAWRQETQYF	TGTGCCTGGAGACAAGAGACCCAGTACTTC
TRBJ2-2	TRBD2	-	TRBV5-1	CASSLVLASGELFF	TGCGCCAGCAGCTTGGTACTAGCGAGCGGGGAGCTGTTTTTT
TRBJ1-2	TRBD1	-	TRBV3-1	CASSQAPGTEYGYTF	TGTGCCAGCAGCCAAGCCCCCGGGACAGAGTATGGCTACACCTTC
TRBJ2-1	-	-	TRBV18	CASSPPATYNEQFF	TGTGCCAGCTCACCCCCAGCTACCTACAATGAGCAGTTCTTC
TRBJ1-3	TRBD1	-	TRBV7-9	CASSTTGAGNTIYF	TGTGCCAGCAGCACCACAGGGGCTGGAAACACCATATATTTT
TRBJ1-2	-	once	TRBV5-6	CASSLAGRGDYGYTF	TGTGCCAGCAGCTTGGCAGGCAGGGGCGACTATGGCTACACCTTC
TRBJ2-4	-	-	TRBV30	CAWSPAKNIQYF	TGTGCCTGGAGCCCGGCCAAAAACATTCAGTACTTC
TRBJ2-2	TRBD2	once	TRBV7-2	CASSFGGGTGELFF	TGTGCCAGCAGCTTCGGCGGGGGCACCGGGGAGCTGTTTTTT
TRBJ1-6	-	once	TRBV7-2	CASSSDLEPLHF	TGTGCCAGCAGCTCGGACCTCGAACCCCTCCACTTT
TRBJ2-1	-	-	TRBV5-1	CASSLGGGPNEQFF	TGCGCCAGCAGCTTGGGTGGAGGGCCTAACGAGCAGTTCTTC
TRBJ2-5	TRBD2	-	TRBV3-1	CASSQAPGLAGLRETQYF	TGTGCCAGCAGCCAAGCCCCGGGGCTAGCGGGGTTGCGGGAGACCCAGTACTTC
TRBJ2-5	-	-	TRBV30	CAWTSAIGGPQYF	TGTGCCTGGACTAGCGCCATCGGGGGTCCCCAGTACTTC
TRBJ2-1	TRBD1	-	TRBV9	CASSSGTGEYEQFF	TGTGCCAGCAGCTCCGGGACAGGAGAATATGAGCAGTTCTTC
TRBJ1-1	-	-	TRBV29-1	CSVAGAPGTEAFF	TGCAGCGTCGCTGGGGCCCCAGGCACTGAAGCTTTCTTT
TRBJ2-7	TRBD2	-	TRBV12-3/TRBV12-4	CASSERLAGLSYEQYF	TGTGCCAGCAGTGAACGACTAGCGGGTCTCTCCTACGAGCAGTACTTC
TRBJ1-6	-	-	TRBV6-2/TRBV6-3	CASSRRNSPLHF	TGTGCCAGCAGTAGACGGAATTCACCCCTCCACTTT
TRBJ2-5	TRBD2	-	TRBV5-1	CASRRGGAVETQYF	TGCGCCAGCAGACGGGGGGGGGCCGTGGAGACCCAGTACTTC
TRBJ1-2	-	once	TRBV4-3	CASSQDWGGYGYTF	TGCGCCAGCAGCCAAGATTGGGGAGGCTATGGCTACACCTTC
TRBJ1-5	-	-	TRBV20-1	CSARDAGLTNNQPQHF	TGCAGTGCTAGAGATGCGGGACTGACGAACAATCAGCCCCAGCATTTT
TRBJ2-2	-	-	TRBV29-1	CSVERLAGTGTGELFF	TGCAGCGTTGAAAGGCTTGCAGGGACCGGCACCGGGGAGCTGTTTTTT
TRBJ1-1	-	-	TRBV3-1	CASSQGLPGDTEAFF	TGTGCCAGCAGCCAAGGATTGCCAGGGGACACTGAAGCTTTCTTT
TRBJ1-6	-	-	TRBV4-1	CASSLGQRSNSPLHF	TGCGCCAGCAGCCTCGGGCAGCGTTCCAATTCACCCCTCCACTTT
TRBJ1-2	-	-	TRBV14	CASSQRRQNGYTF	TGTGCCAGCAGCCAAAGACGACAGAATGGCTACACCTTC
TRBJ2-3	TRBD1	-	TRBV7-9	CASSLGPGQRTDTQYF	TGTGCCAGCAGCTTAGGCCCGGGACAGCGCACAGATACGCAGTATTTT
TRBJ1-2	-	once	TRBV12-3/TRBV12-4	CASNLGVYGYTF	TGTGCCAGCAACCTCGGAGTCTATGGCTACACCTTC
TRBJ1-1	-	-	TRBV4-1	CASSQDPVAQAFF	TGCGCCAGCAGCCAAGATCCGGTCGCCCAAGCTTTCTTT
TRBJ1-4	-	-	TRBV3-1	CASSQVPVDEKLFF	TGTGCCAGCAGCCAAGTTCCGGTTGATGAAAAACTGTTTTTT
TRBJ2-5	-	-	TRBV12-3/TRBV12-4	CASSQSRGGRSEETQYF	TGTGCCAGCAGCCAATCCCGCGGGGGCCGATCGGAAGAGACCCAGTACTTC
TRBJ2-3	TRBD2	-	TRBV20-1	CSASLRLAGHTDTQYF	TGCAGTGCTAGCCTTCGACTAGCGGGGCACACAGATACGCAGTATTTT
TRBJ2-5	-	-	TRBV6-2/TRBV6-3	CASSWNQRETQYF	TGTGCCAGCAGCTGGAACCAACGGGAGACCCAGTACTTC
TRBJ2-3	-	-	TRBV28	CASRLPGDHTQYF	TGTGCCAGCAGGCTCCCCGGGGACCATACGCAGTATTTT
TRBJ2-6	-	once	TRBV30	CAGDNLDSGANVLTF	TGTGCCGGTGATAACCTTGATTCTGGGGCCAACGTCCTGACTTTC
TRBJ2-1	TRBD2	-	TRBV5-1	CASSFGLAGGLSNEQFF	TGCGCCAGCAGCTTTGGACTAGCGGGGGGGCTGTCCAATGAGCAGTTCTTC
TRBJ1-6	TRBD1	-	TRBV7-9	CASSLAAGGSSPLHF	TGTGCCAGCAGCTTAGCAGCAGGGGGAAGCTCACCCCTCCACTTT
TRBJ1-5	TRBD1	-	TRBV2	CASSGDRLSNQPQHF	TGTGCCAGCAGTGGGGACAGACTGAGCAATCAGCCCCAGCATTTT
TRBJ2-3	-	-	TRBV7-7	CASSIGQGIDTQYF	TGTGCTAGCAGCATTGGGCAGGGGATAGATACGCAGTATTTT
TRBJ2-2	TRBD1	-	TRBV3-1	CASSQGRPGTANTGELFF	TGTGCCAGCAGCCAAGGCCGACCCGGGACAGCGAACACCGGGGAGCTGTTTTTT
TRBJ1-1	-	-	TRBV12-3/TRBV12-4	CASALGGGTEAFF	TGTGCCAGCGCCCTTGGGGGGGGGACTGAAGCTTTCTTT
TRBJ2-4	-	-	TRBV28	CASSLAHTLVGKNIQYF	TGTGCCAGCAGTTTAGCTCATACCTTAGTCGGCAAAAACATTCAGTACTTC
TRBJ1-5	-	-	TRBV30	CAWSREGRAKNQPQHF	TGTGCCTGGTCGAGGGAAGGCAGGGCCAAAAATCAGCCCCAGCATTTT